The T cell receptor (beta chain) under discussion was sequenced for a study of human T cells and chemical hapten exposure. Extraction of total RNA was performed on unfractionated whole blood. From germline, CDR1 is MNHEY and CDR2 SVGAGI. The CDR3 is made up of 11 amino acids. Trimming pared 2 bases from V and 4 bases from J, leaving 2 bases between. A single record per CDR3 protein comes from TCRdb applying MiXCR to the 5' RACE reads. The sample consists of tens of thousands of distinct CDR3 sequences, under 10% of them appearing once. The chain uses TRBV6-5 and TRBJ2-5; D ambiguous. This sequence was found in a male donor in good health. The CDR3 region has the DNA TGTGCCAGCAGTTACGCAGAGACCCAGTACTTC. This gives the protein CASSYAETQYF.